A single sample is the source of the 15 T cell receptor beta chains below, sequenced in a study of T cells after yellow fever vaccination. Each CDR3 protein is one row after TCRdb ran MiXCR on the 5' RACE reads. The sample carries more than 90,000 distinct CDR3 sequences, about 6.8% recorded once. The sample here was CD4+ T cells sorted from PBMCs, taken about 41 days after the first yellow fever vaccination. The origin of the receptors is a man younger than 35 who received the YFV17D yellow fever vaccine.

V and J are TRBV7-9 and TRBJ2-5, with TRBD1 identical over 7 bases. Germline values: CDR1 SEHNR, CDR2 FQNEAQ (reference sequence). The trim removed 3 bases at V and 4 bases at J, leaving 8 bases unmatched. The CDR3 has 15 residues. The CDR3 region is CASSFQQGFGETQYF. The CDR3 DNA follows: TGTGCCAGCAGCTTTCAACAGGGGTTTGGAGAGACCCAGTACTTC.

This clonotype was detected a few times. The rearrangement joins TRBV5-6 to TRBJ2-7; D is unclear. Trimming pared 7 bases from V and 0 bases from J, leaving 14 bases between. Germline loops: CDR1 SGHDT, CDR2 YYEEEE. The CDR3 is made up of 14 amino acids. In DNA, the CDR3 is TGTGCCAGCGGCCCCGGGCCAGCCTCCTACGAGCAGTACTTC. It is translated as CASGPGPASYEQYF.

The table lists this clonotype with many counts. The genes are TRBV7-9 and TRBJ2-4, with unresolved D. The CDR3 runs to 13 residues. V lost 1 base to trimming and J lost 0 bases, with 1 base between them. CDR1 is SEHNR, CDR2 FQNEAQ, per germline (reference sequence). CDR3 nucleotides: TGTGCCAGCAGCTTAGGAGCCAAAAACATTCAGTACTTC. The encoded protein is CASSLGAKNIQYF.

This clonotype was picked up a small number of times. The chain links TRBV7-2 to TRBJ2-2; 7 nucleotides align to TRBD1. This CDR3 is built from 15 residues. The junction had 8 bases not matched to a gene; V was cut back by 6 bases and J by 4 bases. In germline, CDR1 is SGHTA, CDR2 FQGNSA. CDR3 amino acids: CASREQGTGTGELFF. In DNA, the CDR3 is TGTGCCAGCAGGGAACAGGGGACGGGCACCGGGGAGCTGTTTTTT. The variable domain in full, completed from reference TRBV7-2 and TRBJ2-2, reads GAGVSQSPSNKVTEKGKDVELRCDPISGHTALYWYRQSLGQGLEFLIYFQGNSAPDKSGLPSDRFSAERTGGSVSTLTIQRTQQEDSAVYLCASREQGTGTGELFFGEGSRLTVL.

A few counts support this clonotype. The chain couples TRBV5-4 to TRBJ1-2; D gene unclear. Per germline, CDR1 SGHNT and CDR2 YYREEE (reference sequence). The CDR3 contains 12 residues. V gave up 0 bases and J gave up 3 bases, with 3 bases separating them. Here the CDR3 DNA reads TGTGCCAGCAGCTTGGTGTACTATGGCTACACCTTC. Translation gives CASSLVYYGYTF.

The J gene is TRBJ1-4, the V gene TRBV6-5; D gene uncertain. CDR3 size: 13 residues. Trimming took 4 bases from V and 2 from J, leaving 5 bases between them. The germline V gene has CDR1 MNHEY and CDR2 SVGAGI. The CDR3 bases are TGTGCCAGCAGTTCTAACACTAATGAAAAACTGTTTTTT. Translating gives CASSSNTNEKLFF.

The chain employs TRBV5-1 and TRBJ1-1; D may be TRBD1 (6 bases). Per the germline V gene, CDR1 is SGHRS and CDR2 is YFSETQ. Trimming removed 2 bases from V and 0 bases from J, with 23 bases in between. The CDR3 has 19 amino acids. Here the CDR3 DNA reads TGCGCCAGCAGCTTCCCGGCAGGGCGAAGGGGGGGGATGAACACTGAAGCTTTCTTT. Encoded protein: CASSFPAGRRGGMNTEAFF. Variable domain in full (rest from reference TRBV5-1 and TRBJ1-1): KAGVTQTPRYLIKTRGQQVTLSCSPISGHRSVSWYQQTPGQGLQFLFEYFSETQRNKGNFPGRFSGRQFSNSRSEMNVSTLELGDSALYLCASSFPAGRRGGMNTEAFFGQGTRLTVV.

This clonotype was observed at least ten times. The chain employs TRBV12-3 or TRBV12-4 and TRBJ2-5, with TRBD2 identical over 12 bases. V dropped 5 bases and J dropped 2; count of bases not matched to a gene: 6. The CDR3 totals 16 residues. CDR3 sequence (DNA): TGTGCCAGCAGTCGTCGTGGGACTAGCGGGCAAGAGACCCAGTACTTC. It translates to CASSRRGTSGQETQYF.

This clonotype was counted many times. This chain links TRBV13 with TRBJ2-1, with TRBD2 matching over 10 bases. CDR3 length equals 16 residues. J lost 7 bases, V lost 4 bases, and 10 bases had no gene match. Germline-derived CDR1 and CDR2 are PRHDT and FYEKMQ (reference sequence). The CDR3 DNA sequence: TGTGCCAGCAGCTCCTACCGACTAGCGGGCCGTAATGAGCAGTTCTTC. Protein sequence: CASSSYRLAGRNEQFF.

In its sample, this clonotype was seen many times. The DNA for the CDR3 is TGCAGCGTTGAACCCTGGGCAGATACGCAGTATTTT. Its protein product is CSVEPWADTQYF. This sequence joins TRBV29-1 and TRBJ2-3; D uncertain. CDR3 length: 12 amino acids. Germline-derived CDR1 and CDR2 are SQVTM and ANQGSEA. V lost 2 bases and J 4 bases, leaving 7 bases between the germline ends.

This clonotype was counted ten times or more. The chain is built from TRBV9 and TRBJ2-2, with 10 bases identical to TRBD1. With V trimmed by 5 bases and J by 5 bases, 6 bases remained unmatched. The CDR3 contains 15 residues. Germline lookup yields CDR1 SGDLS and CDR2 YYNGEE. The CDR3 reads CASSRQGARTGELFF. DNA of the CDR3: TGTGCCAGCAGTCGACAGGGGGCCCGGACCGGGGAGCTGTTTTTT.

To note about this clonotype: This may stem from a read error, because a much larger clone lies one nucleotide away. The chain carries TRBV20-1 and TRBJ1-2; unclear D gene. V gave up 8 bases and J gave up 4 bases, with 14 bases separating them. Germline-derived CDR1 and CDR2 are DFQATT and SNEGSKA (reference sequence). This CDR3 is built from 12 residues. This CDR3 reads CSTPVLLYGYTF. The CDR3 DNA reads TGCAGTACTCCAGTTCTCCTCTATGGCTACACCTTC.

This clonotype has at least ten counts. CDR3 amino acids: CASSILMGRGGNTEAFF. CDR3 coding DNA: TGCGCCAGCAGCATTTTGATGGGGCGAGGTGGGAACACTGAAGCTTTCTTT. The V call is TRBV5-1, the J call TRBJ1-1, with a possible D match to TRBD1 (5 bases). Deletions cut 4 bases from V and 1 base from J, with 20 bases between. The CDR3 has 17 amino acids. CDR1 is SGHRS and CDR2 is YFSETQ in the germline V gene.

This clonotype showed up many times. J is TRBJ1-1 and V is TRBV20-1, with D unclear. Trimming pared 6 bases from V and 8 bases from J, leaving 10 bases between. The CDR3 sequence is 10 residues long. Germline V CDR1 and CDR2: DFQATT, SNEGSKA (reference sequence). The CDR3 coding sequence is TGCAGTGCCGCATCCCCCGAAGCTTTCTTT. Its protein product is CSAASPEAFF.

Points on this clonotype: This may arise from a read error, as a much more abundant clone is one base away. The chain employs TRBV2 and TRBJ2-5; the D is unclear. Per germline, CDR1 SNHLY and CDR2 FYNNEI. The V end was cut by 7 bases, the J end by 3 bases, with 9 bases between. The CDR3 is made up of 12 amino acids. The CDR3 nucleotides are TGTGCCAGCACGGGCACCGAAGAGACCCAGTACTTC. Protein: CASTGTEETQYF. Full variable domain (outside the CDR3, taken from reference TRBV2 and TRBJ2-5): EPEVTQTPSHQVTQMGQEVILRCVPISNHLYFYWYRQILGQKVEFLVSFYNNEISEKSEIFDDQFSVERPDGSNFTLKIRSTKLEDSAMYFCASTGTEETQYFGPGTRLLVL.